One sample yielded the 17 T cell receptor beta chains listed below, sequenced in a study of T-cell memory formation after mild COVID-19. Each CDR3 protein gets one entry after TCRdb re-called the 5' RACE reads with MiXCR. The sample holds hundreds of thousands of distinct CDR3 sequences, 20% to 30% seen once. Sequenced: PBMCs or a T cell subset sorted from them (not recorded which). These receptors originate from an adult woman who had mild COVID-19 (a few samples of this study predate the infection). Cell type and time point are not known.

The genes are TRBV20-1 and TRBJ2-2; the match to TRBD1 covers 9 bases. Germline lookup yields CDR1 DFQATT and CDR2 SNEGSKA (reference sequence). V gave up 3 bases and J gave up 4 bases; unmatched junction bases: 6. The CDR3 is made up of 15 amino acids. The CDR3 DNA follows: TGCAGTGCTAGCCCCGGGACAGGGCGCACCGGGGAGCTGTTTTTT. Its translation is CSASPGTGRTGELFF.

The chain's CDR3 is CASSLEGATGANVLTF. The CDR3 DNA reads TGTGCCAGCAGCTTAGAGGGGGCAACTGGGGCCAACGTCCTGACTTTC. The genes are TRBV7-2 and TRBJ2-6; 7 positions match TRBD1. Germline V gene lookup returns CDR1 SGHTA and CDR2 FQGNSA. J lost 2 bases, V lost 1 base, and 2 bases had no gene match. CDR3 size: 16 residues.

The gene calls are TRBV27 and TRBJ2-1; 8 bases are shared with TRBD1. Trimming cost V 10 bases and J 0 bases; bases outside gene matches: 5. The CDR3 consists of 14 residues. CDR1 is MNHEY and CDR2 is SMNVEV in the germline V gene (reference sequence). The CDR3 sequence: CATTTGVSYNEQFF. The CDR3 DNA is TGTGCCACCACGACAGGGGTCTCCTACAATGAGCAGTTCTTC.

This clonotype was detected only a few times. This chain uses TRBV5-1 with TRBJ2-3; a weak D match, TRBD1 (5 bases). Germline V CDR1 and CDR2: SGHRS, YFSETQ. The CDR3 contains 16 residues. V was cut by 4 bases and J by 1 base, with 16 bases left in between. The CDR3 here is CASSPSPGRGTDTQYF. The CDR3 bases are TGCGCCAGCAGCCCCAGTCCCGGCAGGGGCACAGATACGCAGTATTTT.

The rearrangement uses TRBV30 and TRBJ2-4, with D maybe TRBD1 (6 bases). V gave up 1 base and J gave up 6 bases, with 10 bases separating them. Germline CDR1 GTSNPN, CDR2 SVGIG (reference sequence). The CDR3 loop spans 13 amino acids. CDR3 residues: CAWSATGGNIQYF. DNA for the CDR3: TGTGCCTGGAGTGCGACAGGCGGAAACATTCAGTACTTC.

The chain couples TRBV3-1 to TRBJ2-1; 13 nucleotides line up with TRBD2. Per the germline V gene, CDR1 is LGHDT and CDR2 is YNNKEL (reference sequence). V was pared by 4 bases and J by 1 base, with 4 bases of the junction left unmatched. CDR3 length: 17 residues. The CDR3 bases are TGTGCCAGCAGCCGGCGGACTAGCGGGAGTTCCTACAATGAGCAGTTCTTC. Encoded protein: CASSRRTSGSSYNEQFF.

This clonotype was picked up a small number of times. The J gene is TRBJ2-5, the V gene TRBV5-1; 9 positions match TRBD1. Per germline, CDR1 SGHRS and CDR2 YFSETQ. This CDR3 has 14 amino acids. V dropped 5 bases and J dropped 2; count of bases not matched to a gene: 4. CDR3 amino acids: CASRPGTGQETQYF. CDR3 in DNA: TGCGCCAGCAGACCCGGGACAGGGCAAGAGACCCAGTACTTC. The entire variable domain, with the rest obtained from reference TRBV5-1 and TRBJ2-5, is as follows: KAGVTQTPRYLIKTRGQQVTLSCSPISGHRSVSWYQQTPGQGLQFLFEYFSETQRNKGNFPGRFSGRQFSNSRSEMNVSTLELGDSALYLCASRPGTGQETQYFGPGTRLLVL.

The chain joins TRBV11-3 to TRBJ2-1; the match to TRBD1 covers 7 bases. Per germline, CDR1 SGHNT and CDR2 YENEEA. This CDR3 has 14 amino acids. Trimming took 6 bases from V and 7 from J; bases not matched to a gene: 9. The DNA for the CDR3 is TGTGCCAGCAGTTATAGACAGGGTATTAATGAGCAGTTCTTC. Residues: CASSYRQGINEQFF.

The chain has TRBV5-6 and TRBJ2-7; D could derive from TRBD1 or TRBD2 (5 bases each). This CDR3 contains 16 residues. The germline V and J ends were trimmed by 3 bases and 0 bases, with 16 bases remaining between them. Per germline, CDR1 SGHDT and CDR2 YYEEEE. DNA of the CDR3: TGTGCCAGCAGCTGGGACCGGGACGGAAGCTCCTACGAGCAGTACTTC. Residues: CASSWDRDGSSYEQYF. Together with reference TRBV5-6 and TRBJ2-7, the CDR3 gives the full variable domain: DAGVTQSPTHLIKTRGQQVTLRCSPKSGHDTVSWYQQALGQGPQFIFQYYEEEERQRGNFPDRFSGHQFPNYSSELNVNALLLGDSALYLCASSWDRDGSSYEQYFGPGTRLTVT.

As DNA, the CDR3 is TGTGCCAGCAGAGAGGCTGCGGGAGCTACCAGCAATGAGCAGTTCTTC. This gives the protein CASREAAGATSNEQFF. The V and J genes are TRBV6-5 and TRBJ2-1, with 7 bases fitting TRBD2. Germline assignment: CDR1 MNHEY and CDR2 SVGAGI. The CDR3 runs 16 residues. The V and J ends lost 6 bases and 6 bases, in that order; junction bases with no gene match: 14.

This clonotype was detected a few times. The CDR3 DNA sequence: TGCAGCGTGGCGACAGGGAACTCCTACGAGCAGTACTTC. It is translated as CSVATGNSYEQYF. The chain employs TRBV29-1 and TRBJ2-7; the match to TRBD1 covers 7 bases. The length of the CDR3 is 13 residues. V dropped 6 bases and J dropped 0; count of bases not matched to a gene: 5. The germline V gene has CDR1 SQVTM and CDR2 ANQGSEA.

This clonotype was seen a few times. The chain recombines TRBV5-1 with TRBJ2-3; D remains unclear. The ends were cut back, 0 bases at V and 1 base at J, with 12 bases in the middle. Germline CDR1 reads SGHRS; CDR2 reads YFSETQ. The CDR3 is made up of 16 amino acids. CDR3 protein: CASSLGVDPRTDTQYF. Here the CDR3 DNA reads TGCGCCAGCAGCTTGGGGGTCGACCCCCGCACAGATACGCAGTATTTT.

This clonotype has only a few counts. The chain has TRBV12-3 or TRBV12-4 and TRBJ1-4; D is unclear. CDR3 length: 14 residues. V lost 2 bases and J lost 5, with 9 bases in between. This chain's CDR3 is CASSLLRKNEKLFF. CDR3 DNA: TGTGCCAGCAGTTTACTCAGGAAGAATGAAAAACTGTTTTTT.

This clonotype was detected a few times. The chain links TRBV21-1 to TRBJ2-3; the DNA was not used to check the table's D call, TRBD1. TRBV21-1 has pseudogene status. The CDR3 covers 17 residues. The CDR3 loop reads CASSLTGGLSSTDTQYF. For the CDR3, the DNA is TGTGCCAGCAGCCTGACAGGTGGCCTATCTAGCACAGATACGCAGTATTTT.

The sample holds a few counts of this clonotype. The gene calls are TRBV10-3 and TRBJ2-7, with D possibly matching TRBD1 (6 bases). V lost 4 bases, J lost 3 bases, and 10 bases lay in between. Germline V lookup: CDR1 ENHRY, CDR2 SYGVKD. CDR3 length equals 13 residues. The chain's CDR3 is CAISVEGVYEQYF. The CDR3 nucleotides read TGTGCCATCAGTGTCGAGGGGGTCTACGAGCAGTACTTC.

J is TRBJ1-6 and V is TRBV7-2; D is unclear. This CDR3 spans 14 amino acids. The V gene's germline CDR1 is SGHTA and CDR2 FQGNSA. Trimming removed 5 bases at V and 7 bases at J, with 12 bases between. CDR3 sequence: CASSPPLLNSPLHF. Written as DNA, the CDR3 is TGTGCCAGCAGCCCACCCCTGCTGAATTCACCCCTCCACTTT.

The rearrangement joins TRBV6-6 to TRBJ2-3; possible D gene TRBD1, 5 bases. The CDR3 is made up of 14 amino acids. V was shortened by 4 bases and J by 8 bases, with 16 bases between the two germline ends. Germline lookup yields CDR1 MNHNY and CDR2 SVGAGI (reference sequence). CDR3 sequence (DNA): TGTGCCAGCAGTTTACCCAGGGATTGGGTTACGCAGTATTTT. It yields the protein CASSLPRDWVTQYF.